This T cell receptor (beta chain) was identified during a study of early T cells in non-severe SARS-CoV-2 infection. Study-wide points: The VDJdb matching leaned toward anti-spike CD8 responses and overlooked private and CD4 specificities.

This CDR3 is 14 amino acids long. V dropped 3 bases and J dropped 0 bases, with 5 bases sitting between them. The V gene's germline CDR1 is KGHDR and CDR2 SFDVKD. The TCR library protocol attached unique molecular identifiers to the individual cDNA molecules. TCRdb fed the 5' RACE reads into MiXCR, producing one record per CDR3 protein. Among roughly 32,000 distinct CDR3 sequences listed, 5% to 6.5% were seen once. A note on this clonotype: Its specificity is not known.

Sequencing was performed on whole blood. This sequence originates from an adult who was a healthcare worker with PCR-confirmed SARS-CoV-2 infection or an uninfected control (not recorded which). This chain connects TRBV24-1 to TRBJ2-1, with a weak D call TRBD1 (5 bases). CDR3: CATSDDSSYNEQFF. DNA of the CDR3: TGTGCCACCAGTGATGACAGCTCCTACAATGAGCAGTTCTTC.